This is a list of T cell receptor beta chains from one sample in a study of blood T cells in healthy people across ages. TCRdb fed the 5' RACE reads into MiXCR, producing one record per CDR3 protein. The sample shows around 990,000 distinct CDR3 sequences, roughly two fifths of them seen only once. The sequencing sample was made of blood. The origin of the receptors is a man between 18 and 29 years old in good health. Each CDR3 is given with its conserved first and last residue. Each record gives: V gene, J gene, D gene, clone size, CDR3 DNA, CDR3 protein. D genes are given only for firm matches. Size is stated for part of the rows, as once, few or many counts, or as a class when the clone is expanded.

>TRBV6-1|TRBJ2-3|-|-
TGTGCCACCGGTCAGGTAGATACGCAGTATTTT
CATGQVDTQYF
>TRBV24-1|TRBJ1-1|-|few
TGTGCCACCATAGCTGAAGCTTTCTTT
CATIAEAFF
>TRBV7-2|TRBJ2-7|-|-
TGTGCCAGCAGCTTCGGTCGGATCAGCGAGCAGTACTTC
CASSFGRISEQYF
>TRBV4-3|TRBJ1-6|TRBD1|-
TGCGCCAGCAGCCAAACTCGGACAGGGGGAAACAGTTCACCCCTCCACTTT
CASSQTRTGGNSSPLHF
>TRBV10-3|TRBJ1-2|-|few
TGTGCCATCAATCTTGGGAAATATGGCTACACCTTC
CAINLGKYGYTF
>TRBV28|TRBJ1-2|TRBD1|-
TGTGCCAGCAGTCCCCCCGCATACAGGGGCGAAATGTACTATGGCTACACCTTC
CASSPPAYRGEMYYGYTF
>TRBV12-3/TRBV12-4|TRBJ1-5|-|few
TGTGCCAGCAGCTTTAATCGCAATCAGCCCCAGCATTTT
CASSFNRNQPQHF
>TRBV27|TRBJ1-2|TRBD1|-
TGTGCCAACCCTGAAAGGGGGCTATTTGGCTACACCTTC
CANPERGLFGYTF
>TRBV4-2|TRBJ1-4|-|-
TGTGCCAGCAGAAGATACAGGGAATCCAATGAAAAACTGTTTTTT
CASRRYRESNEKLFF
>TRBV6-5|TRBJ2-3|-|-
TGTGCCAGCAGGCGAGCCTCTAGCACAGATACGCAGTATTTT
CASRRASSTDTQYF
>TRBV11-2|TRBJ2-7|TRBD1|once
TGTGCCAGCAGCCTACCCACCGGGACAGTAATTACTTACGAGCAGTACTTC
CASSLPTGTVITYEQYF
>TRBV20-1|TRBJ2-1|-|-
TGCAGTGCCGGACCTTACAATGAGCAGTTCTTC
CSAGPYNEQFF
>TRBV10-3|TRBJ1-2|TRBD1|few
TGTGCCATCAGGATTCAGGGGGAACGGGATGGCTACACCTTC
CAIRIQGERDGYTF
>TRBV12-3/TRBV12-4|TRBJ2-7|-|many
TGTGCCAGCAGTTTTGTTTCGGCCTCCTACGAGCAGTACTTC
CASSFVSASYEQYF
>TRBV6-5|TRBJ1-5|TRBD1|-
TGTGCCAGCAGTTACTCCACCGGGACAGGGACCTATAGCAATCAGCCCCAGCATTTT
CASSYSTGTGTYSNQPQHF
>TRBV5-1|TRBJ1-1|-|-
TGCGCCAGCAGCTTGCTCATTCGGGGGATGAACACTGAAGCTTTCTTT
CASSLLIRGMNTEAFF
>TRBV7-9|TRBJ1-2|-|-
TGTGCCAGCAGCTTATCTCCAGACGGTCGCTATGGCTACACCTTC
CASSLSPDGRYGYTF
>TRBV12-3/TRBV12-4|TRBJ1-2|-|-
TGTGCCAGCAGTCGGGGCGTTAGGAGCGAGGCTGGCTACACCTTC
CASSRGVRSEAGYTF
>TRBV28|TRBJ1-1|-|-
TGTGCCAGCAGTTTATTAACGGATGAAGCTTTCTTT
CASSLLTDEAFF
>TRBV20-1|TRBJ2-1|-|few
TGCAGTGCTAGACCTCTTGGGGGTGAGCAGTTCTTC
CSARPLGGEQFF
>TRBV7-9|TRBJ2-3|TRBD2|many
TGTGCCAGCAGCTTAAGGACTAGCGGGGAGACCACAGATACGCAGTATTTT
CASSLRTSGETTDTQYF
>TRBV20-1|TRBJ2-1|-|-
TGCAGTGCTAGAGATGTGTCTGCTTACAATGAGCAGTTCTTC
CSARDVSAYNEQFF
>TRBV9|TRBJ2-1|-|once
TGTGCCAGCAGCGTAGCTGGAGGACTAAAAGAGACCCAGTTCTTC
CASSVAGGLKETQFF
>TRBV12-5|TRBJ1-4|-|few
TGTGCTAGTGGTTTTGGTGAAAAACTGTTTTTT
CASGFGEKLFF
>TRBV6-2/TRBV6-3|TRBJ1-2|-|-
TGTGCCAGCAGTTATACTAACTATGGCCACACCTTC
CASSYTNYGHTF
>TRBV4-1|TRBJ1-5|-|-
TGCGCCAGCAGCCATACAGACAGGAATCAGCCCCAGCATTTT
CASSHTDRNQPQHF
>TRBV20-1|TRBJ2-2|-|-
TGCAGTGCTAGAGATGGGGCGGTGAGCGGGGAGCTGTTTTTT
CSARDGAVSGELFF
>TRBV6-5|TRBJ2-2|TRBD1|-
TGTGCCAGCAGTTACGGGACAGGGAACACCGGGGAGCTGTTTTTT
CASSYGTGNTGELFF
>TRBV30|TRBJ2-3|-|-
TGTGCCTGGAGCTTAAAGGTCCCAGATACGCAGTATTTT
CAWSLKVPDTQYF
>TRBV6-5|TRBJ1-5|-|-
TGTGCCAGCAGCCGGACCGGTTTGTGGCATCAGCCCCAGCATTTT
CASSRTGLWHQPQHF
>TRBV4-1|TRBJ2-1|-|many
TGCGCCAGCAGCCAGGTCCTCGCCGGGGATGAGCAGTTCTTC
CASSQVLAGDEQFF
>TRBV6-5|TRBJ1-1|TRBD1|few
TGTGCCAGCAGTGACGGGACAGGGGGTGAAGCTTTCTTT
CASSDGTGGEAFF
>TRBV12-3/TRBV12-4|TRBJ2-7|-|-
TGTGCCAGCAGTTGGCAGAATAACTACGAGCAGTACTTC
CASSWQNNYEQYF
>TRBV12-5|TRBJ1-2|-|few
TGTGCTAGTGGTTTGGTACTGGTGGCAGTTTATGGCTACACCTTC
CASGLVLVAVYGYTF
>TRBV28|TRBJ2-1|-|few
TGTGCCAGCCGGCTGGGACGAGAAGAGTTCTTC
CASRLGREEFF